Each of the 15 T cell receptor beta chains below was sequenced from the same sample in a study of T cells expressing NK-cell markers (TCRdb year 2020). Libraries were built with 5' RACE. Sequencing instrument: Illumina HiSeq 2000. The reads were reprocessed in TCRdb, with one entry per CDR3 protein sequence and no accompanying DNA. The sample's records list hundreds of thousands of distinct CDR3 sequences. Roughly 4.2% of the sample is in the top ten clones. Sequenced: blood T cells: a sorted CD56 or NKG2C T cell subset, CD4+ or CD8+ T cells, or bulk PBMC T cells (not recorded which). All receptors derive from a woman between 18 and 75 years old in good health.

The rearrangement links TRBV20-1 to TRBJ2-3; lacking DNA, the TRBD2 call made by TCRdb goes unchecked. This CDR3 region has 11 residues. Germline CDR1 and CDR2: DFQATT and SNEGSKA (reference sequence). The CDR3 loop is CASGPTDTQYF.

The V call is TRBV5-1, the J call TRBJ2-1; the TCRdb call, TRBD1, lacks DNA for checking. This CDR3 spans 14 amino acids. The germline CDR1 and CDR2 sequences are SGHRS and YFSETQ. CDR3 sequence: CASSLVAGLNEQFF. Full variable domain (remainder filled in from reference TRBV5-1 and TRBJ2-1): KAGVTQTPRYLIKTRGQQVTLSCSPISGHRSVSWYQQTPGQGLQFLFEYFSETQRNKGNFPGRFSGRQFSNSRSEMNVSTLELGDSALYLCASSLVAGLNEQFFGPGTRLTVL.

CDR3 region: CASRPPGGPVVEQFF. The genes are TRBV6-1 and TRBJ2-1; TCRdb gives TRBD2 as the D gene, but with no DNA this cannot be confirmed. This CDR3 spans 15 amino acids. Germline V CDR1 and CDR2: MNHNS, SASEGT.

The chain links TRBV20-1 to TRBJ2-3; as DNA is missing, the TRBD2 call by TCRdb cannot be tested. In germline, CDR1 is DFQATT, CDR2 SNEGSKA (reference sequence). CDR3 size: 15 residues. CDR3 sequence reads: CSAGDSGTSTDTQYF.

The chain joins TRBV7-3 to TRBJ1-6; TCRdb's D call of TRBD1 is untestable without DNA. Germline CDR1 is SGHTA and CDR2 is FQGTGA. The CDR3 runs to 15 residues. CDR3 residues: CASSLRATGISPLHF.

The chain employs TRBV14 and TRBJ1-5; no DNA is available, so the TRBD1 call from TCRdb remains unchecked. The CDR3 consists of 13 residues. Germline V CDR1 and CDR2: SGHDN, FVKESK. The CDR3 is CASSQGPYQPQHF.

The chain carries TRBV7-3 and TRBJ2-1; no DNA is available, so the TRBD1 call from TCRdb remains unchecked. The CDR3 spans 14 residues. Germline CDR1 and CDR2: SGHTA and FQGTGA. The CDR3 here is CASSLSQGTGEQFF.

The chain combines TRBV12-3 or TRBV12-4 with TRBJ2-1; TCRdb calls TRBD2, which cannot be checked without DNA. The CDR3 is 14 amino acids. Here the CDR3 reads CASREGGTSGPQFF.

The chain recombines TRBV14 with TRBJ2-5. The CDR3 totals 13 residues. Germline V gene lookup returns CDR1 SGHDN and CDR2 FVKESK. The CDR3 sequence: CASSQVVQETQYF. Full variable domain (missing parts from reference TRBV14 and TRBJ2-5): EAGVTQFPSHSVIEKGQTVTLRCDPISGHDNLYWYRRVMGKEIKFLLHFVKESKQDESGMPNNRFLAERTGGTYSTLKVQPAELEDSGVYFCASSQVVQETQYFGPGTRLLVL.

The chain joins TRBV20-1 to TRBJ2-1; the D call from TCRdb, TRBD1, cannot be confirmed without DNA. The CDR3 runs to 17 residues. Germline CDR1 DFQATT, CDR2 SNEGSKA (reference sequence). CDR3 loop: CSARDPLKGDHNSEQFF.

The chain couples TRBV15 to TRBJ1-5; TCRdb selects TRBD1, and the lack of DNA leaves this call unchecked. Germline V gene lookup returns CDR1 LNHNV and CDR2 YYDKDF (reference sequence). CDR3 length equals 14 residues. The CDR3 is CATSRGGVSQPQHF.

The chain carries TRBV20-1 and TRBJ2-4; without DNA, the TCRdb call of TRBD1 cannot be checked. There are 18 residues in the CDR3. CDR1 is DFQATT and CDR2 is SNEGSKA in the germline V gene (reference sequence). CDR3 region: CSAINPSTGRLAKNIQYF.

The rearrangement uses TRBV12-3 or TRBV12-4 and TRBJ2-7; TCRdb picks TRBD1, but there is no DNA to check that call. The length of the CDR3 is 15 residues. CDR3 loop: CASSPPRGGPYEQYF.

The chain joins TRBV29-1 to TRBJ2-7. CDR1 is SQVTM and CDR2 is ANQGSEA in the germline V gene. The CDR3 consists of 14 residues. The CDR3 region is CSVVKGLPSSEQYF.

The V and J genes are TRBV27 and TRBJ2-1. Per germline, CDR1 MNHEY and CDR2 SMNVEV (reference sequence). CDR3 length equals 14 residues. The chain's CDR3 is CASSLSGVVNEQFF.